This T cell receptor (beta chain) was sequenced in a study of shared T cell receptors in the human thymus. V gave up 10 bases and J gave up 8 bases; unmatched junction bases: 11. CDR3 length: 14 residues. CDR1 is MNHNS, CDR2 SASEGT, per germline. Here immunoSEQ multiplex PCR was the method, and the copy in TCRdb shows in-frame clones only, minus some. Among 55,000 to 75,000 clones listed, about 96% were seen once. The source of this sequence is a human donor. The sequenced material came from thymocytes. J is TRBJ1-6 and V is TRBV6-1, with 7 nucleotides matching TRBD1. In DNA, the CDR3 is TGTGCCACCCCATCCCAGGGGGAGGATTCACCCCTCCACTTT. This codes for CATPSQGEDSPLHF.